The 6 T cell receptor beta chains below all came from one sample that was sequenced in a study of identical twins. TCRdb re-called the 5' RACE reads with MiXCR, one entry per CDR3 protein. There are fewer than 350,000 distinct CDR3 sequences in the sample; under 9.5% occur only once, and over 2% lies in the top ten. These data also featured in a second study, about yellow fever vaccine responses in identical twins.

Sequenced sample: memory (CD45RO+) T cells sorted from blood. The receptor set was obtained from a woman aged 18-30 years in good health.

In its sample, this clonotype is large. The chain uses TRBV4-1 and TRBJ2-7; D call uncertain. Germline V gene lookup returns CDR1 MGHRA and CDR2 YSYEKL. Trimming took off 2 bases at V and 6 bases at J, with 17 bases between the two ends. The length of the CDR3 is 15 residues. The CDR3 coding sequence is TGCGCCAGCAGCCAACAACCATCAAAGGGCTTCGAGCAGTACGTC. This encodes CASSQQPSKGFEQYV.

This clonotype was picked up many times. The chain links TRBV27 to TRBJ2-3; D could derive from TRBD1 or TRBD2 (7 bases each). Germline V lookup: CDR1 MNHEY, CDR2 SMNVEV (reference sequence). This CDR3 is built from 14 residues. Trimming shortened V by 9 bases and J by 2 bases, and 15 bases separated the two germline ends. For the CDR3, the DNA is TGTGCCAGTGCAGGGGGGGCCCTCACAGATACGCAGTATTTT. Amino acid sequence: CASAGGALTDTQYF.

This clonotype was recorded at least ten times. The rearrangement joins TRBV18 to TRBJ2-1, with 8 bases fitting TRBD2. V was pared by 2 bases and J by 5 bases, with 8 bases of the junction left unmatched. There are 16 residues in the CDR3. Germline loops: CDR1 KGHSH, CDR2 LQKENI. CDR3 sequence (DNA): TGTGCCAGCTCACCATCGGGCGGGGGGCTCCACAATGAGCAGTTCTTC. Residues: CASSPSGGGLHNEQFF.

This clonotype was seen more than once but under ten times. This chain uses TRBV4-1 with TRBJ1-5; tentatively, D is TRBD1 (6 bases). The CDR3 contains 16 residues. V lost 3 bases and J lost 5, with 17 bases in between. The germline V gene has CDR1 MGHRA and CDR2 YSYEKL. The CDR3 loop is CASSQILRGADQPQHF. For the CDR3, the DNA is TGCGCCAGCAGCCAGATACTGAGGGGGGCGGATCAGCCCCAGCATTTT.

This clonotype was observed at least ten times. The chain recombines TRBV20-1 with TRBJ1-2; D is perhaps TRBD1 (6 bases). Trimming left V 5 bases short and J 2 bases short, with 9 bases between. The CDR3 totals 12 residues. The germline gives CDR1 DFQATT, CDR2 SNEGSKA (reference sequence). The CDR3 DNA reads as TGCAGTGCTGGAGGACAGAACTATGGCTACACCTTC. Amino acid sequence: CSAGGQNYGYTF.

This clonotype has a count of ten or more. J is TRBJ2-5 and V is TRBV6-1; a weak D match, TRBD2 (7 bases). V dropped 11 bases and J dropped 5 bases, with 15 bases sitting between them. The CDR3 runs 12 residues. Germline values: CDR1 MNHNS, CDR2 SASEGT. The CDR3 loop is CAGHGGPETQYF. The CDR3 nucleotides read TGTGCCGGTCACGGGGGGCCTGAGACCCAGTACTTC.